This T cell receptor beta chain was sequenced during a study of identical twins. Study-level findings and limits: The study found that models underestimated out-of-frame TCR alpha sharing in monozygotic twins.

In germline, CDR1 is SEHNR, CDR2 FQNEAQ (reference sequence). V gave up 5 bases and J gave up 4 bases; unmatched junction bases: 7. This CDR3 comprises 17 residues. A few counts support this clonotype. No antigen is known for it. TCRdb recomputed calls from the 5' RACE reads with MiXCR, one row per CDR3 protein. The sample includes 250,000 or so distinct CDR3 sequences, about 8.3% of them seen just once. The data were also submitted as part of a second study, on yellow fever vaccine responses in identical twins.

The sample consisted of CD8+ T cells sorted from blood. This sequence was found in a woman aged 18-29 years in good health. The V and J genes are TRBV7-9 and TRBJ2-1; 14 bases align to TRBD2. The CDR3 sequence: CASSERTSGGLYNEQFF. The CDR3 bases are TGTGCCAGCAGCGAAAGGACTAGCGGGGGGCTATACAATGAGCAGTTCTTC.